The table lists the clone carrying this TCR beta chain with a few counts. This sample was taken from a study of T cell responses to AZD1222 COVID-19 vaccine. The V gene's germline CDR1 is SEHNR and CDR2 FQNEAQ (reference sequence). The CDR3 loop spans 17 amino acids. The V and J ends lost 1 base and 1 base, in that order; junction bases with no gene match: 6. Measured with immunoSEQ multiplex PCR; TCRdb has only the in-frame clones, and not every one. This table holds approximately 160,000 clones, approximately 90% found once. The clonotype originates from an adult in good health. J is TRBJ1-5 and V is TRBV7-9; 8 bases align to TRBD1. The sequencing here drew on peripheral blood, taken on day 0 of AZD1222 vaccination. This chain's CDR3 is CASSLGAGGDSNQPQHF. In nucleotides, the CDR3 is TGTGCCAGCAGCTTAGGGGCAGGGGGCGACAGCAATCAGCCCCAGCATTTT.